The source of this TCR beta chain is a study of long-term antiretroviral therapy in people with HIV. Overall study: When the earliest samples were collected, ART was typically delayed until CD4 counts fell. Study-level findings and limits: Repertoires with HIV possessed tighter CDR3 length spans than those of controls. ART was followed by higher diversity that remained below transplant donor controls.

With survey level as its setting, the immunoSEQ assay was v3.0. Measured with immunoSEQ multiplex PCR; TCRdb has only the in-frame clones, and not every one. The sample lists around 30,000 clones, approximately 96% occurring once. In the case of this clone: Its antigen remains unknown.

People in the study who had HIV all got their treatment in the United States. The V gene lost 3 bases and the J gene lost 0 bases, with 15 bases spanning the gap. The CDR3 runs to 17 residues. Germline V lookup: CDR1 SGHVS, CDR2 FQNEAQ. The rearrangement joins TRBV7-8 to TRBJ1-3; D might be TRBD1 (5 bases). The TCR comes from a man aged 30-40 years with HIV. Sequencing used unsorted PBMCs, obtained around 6.6 years after starting antiretroviral therapy. The CDR3 DNA reads TGTGCCAGCAGCTTTCAGTCGGGACGGTTCTCTGGAAACACCATATATTTT. Translation: CASSFQSGRFSGNTIYF.